This TCR beta chain was identified during a study of blood T cell repertoires in COVID-19 (dated by TCRdb to the early 2020s). Background for the entire study: The collaborator samples originated in the United States, Italy and Spain and spanned the acute and convalescent phases of COVID-19. The material from the prospective study consisted of cDNA or gDNA derived from T cells, B-cell-depleted T cells, or PBMCs. Samples were obtained from the ongoing ImmuneRACE study (first 160 participants) and from over a thousand subjects provided by 6 global collaborators. Where available, HLA class I and class II types were taken from metadata supplied by the sample provider and were not determined by assay-based typing. Nearly every sample came with metadata listing a de-identified subject ID, COVID-19 status, age in years and sex. The repertoires were made available in a free public database intended to serve as a resource for research on the immune response to SARS-CoV-2. Deeply sampled blood TCRbeta repertoires from subjects exposed to, actively infected with, or recovered from COVID-19 were included in the dataset. The study at large found these results: The amount of clinical and demographic metadata varied by source and participant and was provided uncurated.

Participants in the prospective study were aged roughly 18 to 100 years, lived in about two dozen United States geographic areas, and enrolled through a virtual design. To assign participants to cohorts, the prospective study relied on clinical history that participants themselves reported in a screening survey and a study questionnaire. Recovered participants in ImmuneRACE Cohort 3 were defined as having two consecutive negative NP/OP PCR tests, clearance from a healthcare professional, or resolution of symptoms. In the prospective study, mobile phlebotomists collected whole blood, serum and a nasopharyngeal or oropharyngeal swab from each participant. Additional blood draws and questionnaires over an approximately two-month period could optionally be provided by prospective study participants. Before DNA extraction, prospective study blood samples were shipped either frozen or at room temperature.

Concerning this clone: Its antigen is still unknown. Base qualities were left out, and no much larger clone turns up one base away.

TCRbeta CDR3 regions were amplified from genomic DNA using the immunoSEQ Assay, a bias-controlled multiplex PCR. Per the original workflow: Nucleated cell counts per sample were estimated from amplification of reference gene primers within the assay. To quantify the absolute abundance of each unique TCRbeta CDR3 rearrangement, sequence reads were collapsed and filtered. For each sample, productive Simpson clonality was calculated as the square root of Simpson's diversity index across productive rearrangements. The table comes from immuneACCESS by way of TCRdb, which keeps in-frame sequences with V and J called. Part of the clones is missing from these tables; in studies checked, under half for an unresolved V gene and the rest for unknown reasons. That table is the source of V, J and clone size, and D and trimming were worked out from the DNA. Here the sample has approximately 160,000 clones; more than 75% occur a single time. The ten top clones hold 6% to 7.5% of the sample.

The germline V gene specifies SGHVS as CDR1 and FNYEAQ as CDR2. A distance of 16 bases separates the germline ends of V and J, which lose 1 base and 0 bases respectively. From the cysteine through the phenylalanine, the CDR3 covers 18 amino acids. CDR3 DNA only is kept here, 54 bases in frame from base 1. The receptor was derived from a woman aged 45-65 years who had recovered from COVID-19. The chain employs TRBV7-6 and TRBJ1-3, with no reliable assignment of the D segment. Source material: PBMCs or T cells enriched from blood (not recorded which). CDR3 sequence: CASSLVGAGSYSGNTIYF. The nucleotides are TGTGCCAGCAGCTTAGTGGGCGCCGGTTCTTACTCTGGAAACACCATATATTTT. The CDR3, completed at both ends by the reference TRBV7-6 and TRBJ1-3 genes, gives the full variable domain GAGVSQSPRYKVTKRGQDVALRCDPISGHVSLYWYRQALGQGPEFLTYFNYEAQQDKSGLPNDRFSAERPEGSISTLTIQRTEQRDSAMYRCASSLVGAGSYSGNTIYFGEGSWLTVV.